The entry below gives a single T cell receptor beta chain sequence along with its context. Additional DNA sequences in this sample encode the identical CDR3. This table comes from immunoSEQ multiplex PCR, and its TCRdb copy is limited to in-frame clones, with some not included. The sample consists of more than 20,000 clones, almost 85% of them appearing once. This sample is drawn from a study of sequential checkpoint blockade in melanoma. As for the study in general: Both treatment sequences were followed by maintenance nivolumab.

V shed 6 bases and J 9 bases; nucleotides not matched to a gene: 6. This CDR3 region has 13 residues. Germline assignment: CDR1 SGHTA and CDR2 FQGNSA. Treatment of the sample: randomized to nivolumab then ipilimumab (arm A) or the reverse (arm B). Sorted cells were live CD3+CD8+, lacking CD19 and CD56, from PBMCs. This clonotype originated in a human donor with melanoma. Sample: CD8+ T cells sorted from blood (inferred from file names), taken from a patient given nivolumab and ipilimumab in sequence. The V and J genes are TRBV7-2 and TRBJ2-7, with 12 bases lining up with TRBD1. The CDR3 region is CASSFGTGGRQYF. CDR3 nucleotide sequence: TGTGCCAGCAGTTTTGGGACAGGGGGCCGGCAGTACTTC.